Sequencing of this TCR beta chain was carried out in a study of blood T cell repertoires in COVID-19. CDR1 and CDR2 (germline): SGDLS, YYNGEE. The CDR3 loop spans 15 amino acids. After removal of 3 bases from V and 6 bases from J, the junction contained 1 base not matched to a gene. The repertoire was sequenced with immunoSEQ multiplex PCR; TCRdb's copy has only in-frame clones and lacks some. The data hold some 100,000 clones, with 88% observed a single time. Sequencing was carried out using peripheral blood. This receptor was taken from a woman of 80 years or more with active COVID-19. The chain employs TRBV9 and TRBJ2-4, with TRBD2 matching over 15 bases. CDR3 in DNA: TGTGCCAGCAGCGCGGGACTAGCGGGAGGAAACATTCAGTACTTC. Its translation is CASSAGLAGGNIQYF.